The rows below give T cell receptor beta chains drawn from one sample of a study of blood T cell repertoires in COVID-19. The method was immunoSEQ multiplex PCR; TCRdb's version includes in-frame clones alone and lacks a portion of them. The sample holds 80,000 or so clones, approximately 86% seen once. The sample was peripheral blood. These receptors all come from a human donor in a cohort sampled during active COVID-19. CDR3s include the opening cysteine and the closing phenylalanine or tryptophan. D genes are given only for firm matches. Size is omitted from some rows. Given values are once, few, many or a class for expanded clones.

TRBV5-1	TRBJ2-1	.	13	.	TGCGCCAGCAGCTTGGGCAGCTACAATGAGCAGTTCTTC	CASSLGSYNEQFF
TRBV5-6	TRBJ2-3	.	19	.	TGTGCCAGCAGCCCAAGGGGGGGGAGGGCCGATCCTAGCACAGATACGCAGTATTTT	CASSPRGGRADPSTDTQYF
TRBV12-3/TRBV12-4	TRBJ1-2	.	12	.	TGTGCCAGCAGTTTGGGGGGTTGGGGCTACACCTTC	CASSLGGWGYTF
TRBV29-1	TRBJ2-5	TRBD1	13	.	TGCAGCGTCCTACAGGGGTTGACCGAGACCCAGTACTTC	CSVLQGLTETQYF
TRBV11-3	TRBJ2-3	.	12	.	TGTGCCAGCAGCTATAAGACTAGGAGACTCTATTTT	CASSYKTRRLYF
TRBV6-2/TRBV6-3	TRBJ1-4	TRBD1	16	.	TGTGCCAGCAGCCCCTACTCCGGGACAGGGGATGAAAAACTGTTTTTT	CASSPYSGTGDEKLFF
TRBV5-6	TRBJ2-6	TRBD1	16	.	TGTGCCAGCAGCCTATGGGACAGAAGCGGGGCCAACGTCCTGACTTTC	CASSLWDRSGANVLTF
TRBV15	TRBJ1-3	TRBD1	16	.	TGTGCCACCAGCAGAGATGGGGGACAGGGTGAAAACACCATATATTTT	CATSRDGGQGENTIYF
TRBV4-2	TRBJ1-5	.	15	.	TGTGCCAGCAGCCAAGCGGACAGTATAAACCAGCCCCAGCATTTT	CASSQADSINQPQHF
TRBV5-1	TRBJ2-7	TRBD2	13	.	TGCGCCAGCAGCCCTAGCGGCCCCTACGAGCAGTACTTC	CASSPSGPYEQYF
TRBV5-8	TRBJ2-2	.	15	few	TGTGCCAGCAGCTTGGTTCAGGAAAACACCGGGGAGCTGTTTTTT	CASSLVQENTGELFF
TRBV5-1	TRBJ2-3	.	14	.	TGCGCCAGCAGCTGGAGTTCTAGCGAAGATACGCAGTATTTT	CASSWSSSEDTQYF
TRBV18	TRBJ2-7	TRBD1	14	.	TGTGCCAGCTCACCGGGGACAGGGGACTACGAGCAGTACTTC	CASSPGTGDYEQYF
TRBV3-1/TRBV3-2	TRBJ1-3	.	15	once	TGTGCCAGCAGCCTCCCCCGCTACTCTGGAAACACCATATATTTT	CASSLPRYSGNTIYF
TRBV18	TRBJ1-6	TRBD1	15	.	TGTGCCAGCTCACCATCGGGACAGGGAAATTCACCCCTCCACTTT	CASSPSGQGNSPLHF
TRBV5-4	TRBJ2-1	.	13	.	TGTGCCAGCAGCCCGGCAGGGGTCAATGAGCAGTTCTTC	CASSPAGVNEQFF
TRBV18	TRBJ1-3	TRBD1	15	few	TGTGCCAGTCCCGGACAGGGCTCCTCTGGAAACACCATATATTTT	CASPGQGSSGNTIYF
TRBV4-2	TRBJ2-1	.	15	once	TGTGCCAGCAGCCAAGAATACACCCCCTACAATGAGCAGTTCTTC	CASSQEYTPYNEQFF
TRBV6-5	TRBJ1-6	.	14	.	TGTGCCAGCAGTTACGGCCAGGCTAATTCACCCCTCCACTTT	CASSYGQANSPLHF
TRBV4-1	TRBJ1-1	.	14	.	TGCGCCAGCAGCCAGGAGGGGTTTCGGACTGAAGCTTTCTTT	CASSQEGFRTEAFF
TRBV6-6	TRBJ2-1	.	14	.	TGTGCCAGTCGAAAGGGACTCGAATACTATGAGCAGTTCTTC	CASRKGLEYYEQFF
TRBV9	TRBJ2-1	.	15	.	TGTGCCAGCAGCGTTGGGCCAGTCTCCTACAATGAGCAGTTCTTC	CASSVGPVSYNEQFF
TRBV11-3	TRBJ2-7	.	12	.	TGTGCCAGCAGCCCCGCGCGGTACGAGCAGTACTTC	CASSPARYEQYF
TRBV5-6	TRBJ2-2	TRBD2	17	.	TGTGCCAGCAGCCACCGTACTAGCGGGGCGGGTACCGGGGAGCTGTTTTTT	CASSHRTSGAGTGELFF
TRBV6-5	TRBJ1-2	.	15	.	TGTGCCAGCAGCCGACTACAGGGTTTGGGCTATGGCTACACCTTC	CASSRLQGLGYGYTF
TRBV29-1	TRBJ2-5	.	17	.	TGCAGCGTTGATGGGTTGGACGGGGTTCGGCAGTGGGAAACCCAGTACTTC	CSVDGLDGVRQWETQYF